The TCR beta chain described here comes from a study of vaccination effects on CD4 cells after COVID-19. Overall study context: The median interval between the second dose and post-vaccine sampling was 72 days. Findings and limits, study-wide: Both infection-induced and vaccine-induced clones contracted markedly at late post-vaccination timepoints.

Of note for this clone: The antigen is unknown.

The germline CDR1 and CDR2 sequences are MNHEY and SVGAGI. This CDR3 region has 13 residues. Deletions cut 6 bases from V and 3 bases from J, with 11 bases between. Only in-frame clones appear in the TCRdb table, and some are missing; sequencing was by immunoSEQ multiplex PCR. The table includes about 31,000 clones, roughly four fifths detected once. ViraFEST used viral peptide pools to expand antigen-specific CD4+ T cells before sequencing. An approximately ten-day culture period preceded the isolation of CD4+ T cells. Either the BNT162b2 or mRNA-1273 vaccine was given to participants in two doses. Researchers reported culturing more than 1.5 million PBMC in each well, adding approximately 10 IU/ml IL-2 and about 9.5 ug/ml peptides. IL-2 medium took the place of half the medium on both days 3 and 7.

The TCR was taken from a human donor who received a COVID-19 vaccine. The V gene is TRBV6-5, the J gene TRBJ1-2; maybe TRBD1 (5 bases). This specimen consisted of CD4+ T cells from PBMCs cultured with HCoV-229E spike peptides, obtained after COVID-19 vaccination. The CDR3 bases are TGTGCCAGCAGCCAGGGACGCTACTATGGCTACACCTTC. Protein sequence: CASSQGRYYGYTF.